Following are 22 T cell receptor beta chains from one sample sequenced in a study of beta chain features in type 1 diabetes. Study-level points and caveats: Within each of all four CD4+ subsets, Type 1 diabetes patients had TCRB CDR3s that were moderately but significantly shorter.

Since all of the isolated RNA was reverse transcribed, expressed TCRB transcripts were what got sequenced. Clones were sequenced by immunoSEQ multiplex PCR, and TCRdb holds only the in-frame ones, with some missing. This repertoire shows about 250,000 clones, roughly 11% found once; its top ten account for over 0.015%. Their specific antigens are unknown. Material for sequencing was naive CD4+ T cells from blood. These receptors all come from a man younger than 40 with type 1 diabetes.

In this sample, this clone turned up a few times. The identical CDR3 is also encoded by other nucleotide sequences in the sample. The rearrangement links TRBV5-1 to TRBJ2-3; 8 positions match TRBD2. CDR1 is SGHRS and CDR2 is YFSETQ in the germline V gene. The trim removed 0 bases at V and 2 bases at J, leaving 8 bases unmatched. The CDR3 is 17 residues long. The CDR3 reads CASSLGRLAGDTDTQYF. Here the CDR3 DNA reads TGCGCCAGCAGCTTGGGTCGCCTAGCGGGTGACACAGATACGCAGTATTTT.

This chain joins TRBV27 and TRBJ1-2, with 8 bases matching TRBD1. The CDR3 is 14 amino acids. Germline lookup yields CDR1 MNHEY and CDR2 SMNVEV (reference sequence). V dropped 6 bases and J dropped 7; count of bases not matched to a gene: 10. This CDR3 reads CASSIQGALGGYTF. The CDR3 DNA reads TGTGCCAGCAGCATTCAGGGGGCACTGGGTGGCTACACCTTC.

The chain carries TRBV7-2 and TRBJ2-7, with TRBD1 identical over 9 bases. There are 19 residues in the CDR3. Germline V gene sequence: CDR1 SGHTA, CDR2 FQGNSA. The V segment lost 1 base and the J segment 3 bases; nucleotides outside the gene matches: 16. CDR3 loop: CASSLELSVGQGLGYEQYF. The CDR3 region has the DNA TGTGCCAGCAGCTTAGAGCTAAGTGTCGGACAGGGGCTCGGCTACGAGCAGTACTTC.

This clone has just a few counts. This chain's CDR3 is CASTGVARETQYF. DNA of the CDR3: TGTGCCAGCACCGGGGTGGCTCGGGAGACCCAGTACTTC. The rearrangement uses TRBV2 and TRBJ2-5, with D possibly being TRBD2 (5 bases). CDR1 and CDR2 (germline): SNHLY, FYNNEI. With 7 bases removed from V and 5 bases from J, the gap between germline ends came to 14 bases. This CDR3 region has 13 residues.

This clone was recorded a few times. The chain uses TRBV28 and TRBJ1-6; possible D gene TRBD1, 6 bases. Germline values: CDR1 MDHEN, CDR2 SYDVKM. This CDR3 is built from 14 residues. V was trimmed by 4 bases and J by 6 bases, leaving 10 bases between them. CDR3 in amino acids: CASSSGQLNSPLHF. The CDR3 region has the DNA TGTGCCAGCAGTTCCGGACAGCTTAATTCACCCCTCCACTTT.

This clone came up a few times. The V gene is TRBV18, the J gene TRBJ2-3, with D tentatively TRBD2 (6 bases). The CDR3 runs to 13 residues. Germline CDR1 reads KGHSH; CDR2 reads LQKENI. Trimming took 6 bases from V and 0 from J, leaving 7 bases between them. The CDR3 DNA follows: TGTGCCAGCTCTGCGGGGAGCACAGATACGCAGTATTTT. This encodes CASSAGSTDTQYF.

The rearrangement uses TRBV7-9 and TRBJ2-5; the D gene is possibly TRBD2 (6 bases). The V end lost 7 bases, the J end lost 2 bases, and 14 bases lay between the germline ends. The CDR3 spans 14 residues. Germline values: CDR1 SEHNR, CDR2 FQNEAQ (reference sequence). CDR3 DNA: TGTGCCAGCACCCAACAAAGCGGGCAAGAGACCCAGTACTTC. Its protein product is CASTQQSGQETQYF.

The CDR3 DNA is TGTGCCATCAGTGAGAACAGGGACCGCCCAGATACGCAGTATTTT. Its protein product is CAISENRDRPDTQYF. The chain carries TRBV10-3 and TRBJ2-3; the D gene is possibly TRBD1 (6 bases). Trimming pared 2 bases from V and 4 bases from J, leaving 13 bases between. Germline V gene lookup returns CDR1 ENHRY and CDR2 SYGVKD. CDR3 size: 15 residues.

This chain uses TRBV7-9 with TRBJ1-1; TRBD1 might be the D (5 bases). The V gene lost 0 bases and the J gene lost 3 bases, with 5 bases spanning the gap. This CDR3 is built from 13 residues. Germline loops: CDR1 SEHNR, CDR2 FQNEAQ (reference sequence). In DNA, the CDR3 is TGTGCCAGCAGCTTAGCAGGGGACACTGAAGCTTTCTTT. Its translation: CASSLAGDTEAFF.

This clone was observed a handful of times. The chain has TRBV7-2 and TRBJ2-5; no definite D call. The J call is uncertain, as TRBJ2-7 better fits the DNA end. The CDR3 totals 16 residues. Germline loops: CDR1 SGHTA, CDR2 FQGNSA. This chain's CDR3 is CASSLAFGLDAGEQYF. The DNA for the CDR3 is TGTGCCAGCAGCTTAGCGTTTGGTCTCGACGCAGGCGAGCAGTACTTC.

V gene TRBV29-1 combines with J gene TRBJ2-3; 12 bases line up with TRBD2. The CDR3 loop spans 15 amino acids. Germline V gives CDR1 SQVTM, CDR2 ANQGSEA. The junction had 5 bases not matched to a gene; V was cut back by 4 bases and J by 3 bases. CDR3 in DNA: TGCAGCGTTGCTTTAACTAGCGGGGGGACAGATACGCAGTATTTT. Translated, it gives CSVALTSGGTDTQYF.

The gene calls are TRBV11-2 and TRBJ2-6; 8 positions agree with TRBD1. The CDR3 has 16 amino acids. The trim removed 4 bases at V and 3 bases at J, leaving 5 bases unmatched. In germline, CDR1 is SGHAT, CDR2 FQNNGV. CDR3 DNA: TGTGCCAGCAGCTCGATACAGGGGGTTGGGGCCAACGTCCTGACTTTC. Residues: CASSSIQGVGANVLTF.

V is TRBV11-2 and J is TRBJ1-1, with D possibly TRBD1 on 5 matching bases. Germline-derived CDR1 and CDR2 are SGHAT and FQNNGV. The V end lost 5 bases, the J end lost 8 bases, and 15 bases lay between the germline ends. This CDR3 is built from 13 residues. The CDR3 DNA follows: TGTGCCAGCAGCCCCAGGGCCTGGGGAGAAGCTTTCTTT. Its protein product is CASSPRAWGEAFF.

This clone was seen more than once but under ten times. This chain connects TRBV7-9 to TRBJ2-7, with D perhaps TRBD2 (6 bases). Germline CDR1 is SEHNR and CDR2 is FQNEAQ (reference sequence). CDR3 length: 16 residues. Trimming shortened V by 5 bases and J by 3 bases, and 20 bases separated the two germline ends. In nucleotides, the CDR3 is TGTGCCAGCAGCCCGGAGGGGCACTTCCCAATCTACGAGCAGTACTTC. This codes for CASSPEGHFPIYEQYF.

Only a few counts were recorded for this clone. The rearrangement joins TRBV28 to TRBJ2-7; D is ambiguous. With 1 base removed from V and 5 bases from J, the gap between germline ends came to 6 bases. The CDR3 runs to 12 residues. Looked up from germline, CDR1 is MDHEN and CDR2 is SYDVKM. In DNA, the CDR3 is TGTGCCAGCAGTTTATACAGCCACGAGCAGTACTTC. Amino acid sequence: CASSLYSHEQYF.

This clone appeared a few times. Other DNA sequences from this sample encode an identical CDR3 as well. This sequence joins TRBV18 and TRBJ2-7; TRBD2 might be the D (5 bases). Germline V gene sequence: CDR1 KGHSH, CDR2 LQKENI. This CDR3 is 13 amino acids long. Trimming shortened V by 2 bases and J by 0 bases, and 5 bases separated the two germline ends. The CDR3 sequence: CASSPGSSYEQYF. The CDR3 bases are TGTGCCAGCTCACCAGGGAGCTCCTACGAGCAGTACTTC. Full variable domain (outside the CDR3, taken from reference TRBV18 and TRBJ2-7): NAGVMQNPRHLVRRRGQEARLRCSPMKGHSHVYWYRQLPEEGLKFMVYLQKENIIDESGMPKERFSAEFPKEGPSILRIQQVVRGDSAAYFCASSPGSSYEQYFGPGTRLTVT.

This rearrangement joins TRBV11-1 to TRBJ1-2; no clear D. Germline loops: CDR1 SGHAT, CDR2 FQDESV (reference sequence). V was cut by 4 bases and J by 5 bases, with 8 bases left in between. This CDR3 contains 12 residues. The CDR3 loop reads CASSSTLYGYTF. The CDR3 DNA follows: TGTGCCAGCAGCTCAACATTGTATGGCTACACCTTC.

A few counts support this clone. V gene TRBV19 combines with J gene TRBJ2-7; 7 bases line up with TRBD2. Germline V gene sequence: CDR1 LNHDA, CDR2 SQIVND (reference sequence). The CDR3 covers 16 residues. The V segment lost 6 bases and the J segment 0 bases; nucleotides outside the gene matches: 11. The CDR3 protein is CASSFLSGANSYEQYF. For the CDR3, the DNA is TGTGCCAGTAGCTTTCTCAGCGGGGCGAACTCCTACGAGCAGTACTTC.

This clone was observed a handful of times. The chain joins TRBV27 to TRBJ1-5; 7 nucleotides align to TRBD1. V lost 4 bases to trimming and J lost 5 bases; unmatched junction nucleotides: 8. This CDR3 has 15 residues. Germline V gene sequence: CDR1 MNHEY, CDR2 SMNVEV (reference sequence). For the CDR3, the DNA is TGTGCCAGCAGTTCCCTACAGGGGCCGTATCAGCCCCAGCATTTT. This translates into CASSSLQGPYQPQHF.

This clone was seen a few times. This chain joins TRBV7-3 and TRBJ2-3; D might be TRBD2 (5 bases). The CDR3 consists of 15 residues. The germline V gene has CDR1 SGHTA and CDR2 FQGTGA. V was clipped by 2 bases and J by 2 bases, with 11 bases between them. CDR3 sequence (DNA): TGTGCCAGCAGCTTAGTAGCGAGCCACACAGATACGCAGTATTTT. Translation: CASSLVASHTDTQYF.

The chain joins TRBV11-2 to TRBJ2-3; 8 nucleotides match TRBD1. J gave up 4 bases and V 5 bases, and 5 bases lay outside the gene matches. The length of the CDR3 is 14 residues. In germline, CDR1 is SGHAT, CDR2 FQNNGV. The CDR3 loop is CASSPDRGSDTQYF. DNA for the CDR3: TGTGCCAGCAGCCCCGACAGGGGTTCAGATACGCAGTATTTT.

This clone has only a few counts. V and J are TRBV7-2 and TRBJ2-5; 13 positions agree with TRBD2. V dropped 3 bases and J dropped 3; count of bases not matched to a gene: 4. The CDR3 loop spans 16 amino acids. Per the germline V gene, CDR1 is SGHTA and CDR2 is FQGNSA. CDR3 sequence reads: CASSFSGLAGEETQYF. In nucleotides, the CDR3 is TGTGCCAGCAGCTTTTCCGGACTAGCGGGGGAAGAGACCCAGTACTTC.